Sequencing of this TCR beta chain was carried out in a study of control samples from healthy donors and cancer patients (TCRdb year 2020). The CDR3 runs 13 residues from the cysteine to the phenylalanine. Only CDR3 DNA is held: 39 bases, read in frame from base 1. As encoded in the germline V gene (reference sequence), CDR1 is SEHNR while CDR2 is FQNEAQ. After removal of 5 bases from V and 6 bases from J, the junction retains 5 bases not matched to a gene. The method behind the library was the immunoSEQ multiplex PCR assay. TCRdb holds this immuneACCESS table with in-frame rearrangements only. Some clones are missing; in checked studies, unresolved V genes explain under half, and the rest has no known cause. This sample has 120,000 to 150,000 clones in its table, and 94% of those were observed once. The ten top clones hold about 12% of the sample. On this clone itself: This receptor's antigen is unknown. Base quality data are lacking; no much larger clone is found one base away.

The V and J segments used are TRBV7-9 and TRBJ1-2; TRBD1 agrees with 8 junctional bases. The sample was blood. This sequence was found in a man aged 40-55 years in good health. The DNA is TGTGCCAGCAGCCTAAAGACAGGGGATGGCTACACCTTC. It specifies CASSLKTGDGYTF.